The entry below describes one TCR beta chain. The antigen remains undetermined. The entry originates in a study of T cells in Graves' hyperthyroidism and ophthalmopathy. The CDR3 extends over 15 amino acids. CDR1 is DFQATT and CDR2 is SNEGSKA in the germline V gene (reference sequence). V shed 1 base, J shed 4 bases, and the junction held 4 bases outside the gene matches. Study results and caveats: Onset of ophthalmopathy came a median approximately 6.9 months after the model predicted it.

Amplified regions were TCR beta CDR3 sequences from RNA transcripts. TCR CDR3 underwent first-round RT-PCR with the HTBI primer set. TCRdb reanalysed the multiplex PCR reads using MiXCR and keeps one entry per CDR3 protein. This sample has over 250,000 distinct CDR3 sequences, with about a sixth found just once. The specimen was blood. The genes are TRBV20-1 and TRBJ2-6, with 7 positions matching TRBD2. This TCR derives from a woman aged 55-75 years with Graves' ophthalmopathy. The CDR3 sequence: CSARGGGAGANVLTF. The CDR3, as DNA: TGCAGTGCTAGAGGGGGGGGTGCAGGGGCCAACGTCCTGACTTTC.